The present T cell receptor beta chain was sequenced within a study of blood T cell repertoires in COVID-19. Assay: immunoSEQ multiplex PCR; the TCRdb copy retains only in-frame clones and omits some. Found here are around 170,000 clones, less than 90% of them singletons; the top ten hold roughly 26%. Germline V gives CDR1 SGHAT, CDR2 FQNNGV. Trimming took 3 bases from V and 1 from J, leaving 12 bases between them. The CDR3 length is 15 residues. The receptor was isolated from a man aged 55 to 70 with acute or convalescent COVID-19. Specimen: peripheral blood. The V and J genes are TRBV11-2 and TRBJ1-2; no firm D call. In DNA form, the CDR3 reads TGTGCCAGCAGCTTCTACGACGGAGATAACTATGGCTACACCTTC. Translating gives CASSFYDGDNYGYTF.